This record concerns one TCR beta chain sequence. The target antigen is unknown. The CDR3 sequence is 12 residues long. Germline CDR1 reads MNHEY; CDR2 reads SVGAGI. UMIs were included in TCR beta cDNA generated by 5'RACE template switching. One entry per CDR3 protein, without DNA, is what TCRdb gives after re-calling the 5' RACE reads. This sample's table reports fewer than 300,000 distinct CDR3 sequences. This entry is derived from a study of T cells expressing NK-cell markers. Study in general: Seven of the eight sequenced donors were classified as HCMV-seropositive, and one was classified as seronegative.

Study findings and constraints: Researchers report these clonotypes also headed the CD3+CD56-NKG2C+ fraction in several donors.

V is TRBV6-5 and J is TRBJ2-3; TCRdb lists TRBD1, though no DNA is available to test this call. Sample: blood T cells: a sorted CD56 or NKG2C T cell subset, CD4+ or CD8+ T cells, or bulk PBMC T cells (not recorded which). The sequence was obtained from a woman between 18 and 75 years old in good health. CDR3 loop: CASTGALDTQYF.